Sequencing of this T cell receptor beta chain was carried out in a study of cytomegalovirus exposure and HLA in healthy donors. General study findings and limits: Altogether, 164 TCR beta chains were recorded as cytomegalovirus-associated. Accurate HLA-A and HLA-B prediction from TCR beta sequences was reported for most subjects. Clonal expansion, a later analysis showed, was greater in HLA-associated TCR beta chains than in equally common others. The study dropped some indistinguishable V segments, TRBV6-2 and TRBV6-3 among them.

As for this clone: What it binds is unknown.

The PCR employed 60 Vbeta primers together with 13 Jbeta primers. Method: immunoSEQ multiplex PCR; TCRdb's copy keeps in-frame clones and lacks some. The sample comprises about 30,000 clones, approximately 87% of which are singletons, and 2.7% rests with the top ten. Trimming cost V 7 bases and J 5 bases, with 14 bases left between them. This CDR3 is built from 13 residues. The germline V gene has CDR1 SNHLY and CDR2 FYNNEI. The specimen was PBMCs. The V gene is TRBV2, the J gene TRBJ2-5; perhaps TRBD2 as D (5 bases). The origin of this receptor is a boy aged 5-17 years in good health and CMV-seronegative. CDR3 amino acids: CASMLEGLETQYF. In DNA, the CDR3 is TGTGCCAGCATGTTAGAGGGCCTGGAGACCCAGTACTTC.